Each of the 2 T cell receptor beta chains below was sequenced from the same sample in a study of T cells in Graves' hyperthyroidism and ophthalmopathy. Amplification yielded TCR beta CDR3 regions, with RNA transcripts as the source. The HTBI primer set drove a first-round RT-PCR of the TCR CDR3. TCRdb re-called the multiplex PCR reads through MiXCR, storing one row per CDR3 protein. Of roughly 380,000 distinct CDR3 sequences listed, approximately 18% are singletons. The source material was blood. The receptors were sampled from a woman in her forties with Graves' ophthalmopathy.

This clonotype was counted many times. The chain recombines TRBV12-3 or TRBV12-4 with TRBJ1-1; no clear D. This CDR3 has 14 amino acids. V was pared by 7 bases and J by 4 bases, with 16 bases between. For the CDR3, the DNA is TGTGCCAGCACCTACCGGGCGCTAGCCACTGAAGCTTTCTTT. This sequence encodes CASTYRALATEAFF.

This clonotype was counted many times. This chain joins TRBV15 and TRBJ1-1; possible D gene TRBD1, 5 bases. The CDR3 length is 17 residues. CDR1 is LNHNV, CDR2 YYDKDF, per germline (reference sequence). V was pared by 0 bases and J by 1 base, with 15 bases between. DNA for the CDR3: TGTGCCACCAGCAGAGATGTTAGGGGTTTGAGGAACACTGAAGCTTTCTTT. Its translation is CATSRDVRGLRNTEAFF.